A selection of T cell receptor beta chains follows, all from one sample in a study of T cells after posttransplantation cyclophosphamide. Sequencing used immunoSEQ multiplex PCR; TCRdb keeps in-frame clones, though not all of them. In the table there are about 66,000 clones, 90% to 95% of which are singletons. Input material: PBMCs. The receptor set was obtained from a woman in her 30s in good health and a related stem cell transplant donor. Both conserved end residues are part of each CDR3. Expanded clones get a size class; other rows say once, few or many, or leave the size out.

cdr3_length	j_call	clone_size	v_call	cdr3_aa
12	TRBJ1-5	.	TRBV6-5	CASRGSNQPQHF
12	TRBJ1-3	few	TRBV29-1	CSVEDNGNTIYF
15	TRBJ2-7	.	TRBV5-1	CASSRIQGQSYEQYF
14	TRBJ2-7	.	TRBV28	CASSLRDRPYEQYF
12	TRBJ2-5	.	TRBV5-1	CASTAGQETQYF
15	TRBJ1-4	.	TRBV7-9	CASSSPLRDREKLFF
14	TRBJ1-1	.	TRBV4-1	CASSQQGESTEAFF
15	TRBJ2-2	.	TRBV11-2	CASSLGGGDTGELFF
14	TRBJ1-1	once	TRBV5-1	CASSLGRGVSEAFF
14	TRBJ1-2	.	TRBV27	CASSPAAGRRGYTF
14	TRBJ2-1	once	TRBV5-1	CASSLVLSYNEQFF
16	TRBJ1-1	.	TRBV5-1	CASSQDRGTTNTEAFF
14	TRBJ2-1	once	TRBV7-2	CASSSTGSYNEQFF
11	TRBJ1-2	.	TRBV19	CASSRGTVFLF
15	TRBJ2-3	.	TRBV27	CASSSPGSFTDTQYF
15	TRBJ2-3	.	TRBV7-6	CASSLGGGHTDTQYF
13	TRBJ1-1	.	TRBV5-6	CASSLALRDGAFF
14	TRBJ2-7	.	TRBV11-2	CASGGTLSSYEQYF
15	TRBJ1-1	.	TRBV4-3	CASSQDPAGGTEAFF
14	TRBJ1-2	.	TRBV5-6	CASSVRGRNYGYTF
13	TRBJ1-1	medium-sized	TRBV10-1	CASSTGLRGEAFF
14	TRBJ1-2	few	TRBV6-1	CASRTGVTRDGYTF
15	TRBJ1-2	.	TRBV7-2	CASSLEPGARYGYTF
13	TRBJ2-2	.	TRBV29-1	CSVDGGEGGELFF
13	TRBJ2-5	.	TRBV7-6	CASSLGLGETQYF
13	TRBJ1-1	.	TRBV7-9	CASSYQGRTEAFF
10	TRBJ1-2	few	TRBV2	CASSNYGYTF
14	TRBJ1-5	.	TRBV6-5	CASSYYRVGQPQHF
13	TRBJ2-5	.	TRBV7-2	CASEGGVWETQYF
19	TRBJ2-3	.	TRBV28	CASTDPGGLAGGPTDTQYF
11	TRBJ1-6	few	TRBV6-1	CASGRASPLHF
12	TRBJ1-2	.	TRBV6-1	CASGGQAYGYTF
14	TRBJ1-6	.	TRBV7-2	CASSLVGRYSPLHF
15	TRBJ2-1	.	TRBV9	CASSAGTGVYNEQFF
13	TRBJ2-3	.	TRBV4-2	CASSRDDTDTQYF
15	TRBJ2-7	.	TRBV6-5	CASSYSFSPDYEQYF
18	TRBJ1-5	.	TRBV21-1	CASSTLGGTENSNQPQHF
14	TRBJ1-5	.	TRBV5-6	CASSRTGGYQPQHF
11	TRBJ2-7	.	TRBV19	CASGQIYEQYF
15	TRBJ2-1	.	TRBV11-2	CASSARQPPYNEQFF
16	TRBJ1-4	.	TRBV6-4	CASSLFAGTGNEKLFF
16	TRBJ2-3	.	TRBV5-5	CASSSRTSGSTDTQYF
14	TRBJ1-5	.	TRBV7-2	CASSSGKQNQPQHF
15	TRBJ2-3	once	TRBV7-2	CASSLVVAGRDTQYF